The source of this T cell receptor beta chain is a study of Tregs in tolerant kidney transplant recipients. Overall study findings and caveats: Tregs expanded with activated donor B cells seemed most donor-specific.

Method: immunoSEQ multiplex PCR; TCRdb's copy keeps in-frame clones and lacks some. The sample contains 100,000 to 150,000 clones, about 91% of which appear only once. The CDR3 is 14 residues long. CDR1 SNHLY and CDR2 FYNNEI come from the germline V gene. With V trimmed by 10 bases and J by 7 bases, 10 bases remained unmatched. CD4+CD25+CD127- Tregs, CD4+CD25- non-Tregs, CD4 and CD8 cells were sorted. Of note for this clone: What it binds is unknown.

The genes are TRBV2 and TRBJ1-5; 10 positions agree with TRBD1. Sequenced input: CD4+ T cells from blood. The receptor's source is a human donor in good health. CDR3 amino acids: CATAPGTGDQPQHF. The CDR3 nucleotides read TGTGCCACCGCCCCCGGGACAGGGGACCAGCCCCAGCATTTT.